Following are 11 T cell receptor beta chains from one sample sequenced in a study of blood T cell repertoires in COVID-19 (dated by TCRdb to between 2020 and 2021). Library preparation used the immunoSEQ multiplex PCR assay. Imported from immuneACCESS, the table was reduced by TCRdb to in-frame sequences with V and J called. These copies leave out some clones; in studies compared against another copy, an unresolved V gene accounts for under half, and the cause of the remainder is not known. The table for this sample lists roughly 240,000 clones; roughly 86% of them were counted only once. The top ten hold 2% to 2.5% of the sample. Sequencing used PBMCs or T cells enriched from blood (not recorded which). These receptor sequences come from a woman in her 50s who had recovered from COVID-19.

The chain links TRBV7-9 to TRBJ1-1; 10 bases agree with TRBD1. The CDR3 has 14 residues. The V gene's germline CDR1 is SEHNR and CDR2 FQNEAQ (reference sequence). V gave up 4 bases and J gave up 6 bases; unmatched junction bases: 5. In DNA, the CDR3 is TGTGCCAGCAGCTCTTGGGACAGGGGCTCTGAAGCTTTCTTT. It specifies CASSSWDRGSEAFF.

The genes are TRBV6-5 and TRBJ1-5; tentatively, D is TRBD1 (6 bases). CDR1 is MNHEY, CDR2 SVGAGI, per germline. Deletions cut 6 bases from V and 2 bases from J, with 8 bases between. The length of the CDR3 is 13 residues. CDR3: CASRSGGNQPQHF. The CDR3 nucleotides read TGTGCCAGCAGATCAGGGGGCAATCAGCCCCAGCATTTT.

The V gene is TRBV4-1, the J gene TRBJ1-5, with TRBD1 matching 8 bases. CDR1 is MGHRA, CDR2 YSYEKL, per germline. This CDR3 has 14 residues. Losses at the gene ends were 4 bases for V and 9 bases for J; bases not matched to a gene: 8. The DNA of the CDR3 is TGCGCCAGCAGCCTCGGACAGGGCTTTGGGCCCCAGCATTTT. Translating it yields CASSLGQGFGPQHF.

V usage is TRBV4-3 and J usage is TRBJ2-2; 12 nucleotides match TRBD2. The CDR3 contains 19 residues. From germline, CDR1 is LGHNA and CDR2 YSLEER. V shed 1 base, J shed 0 bases, and the junction held 6 bases outside the gene matches. This CDR3 reads CASSQGLAGDISNTGELFF. As DNA, the CDR3 is TGCGCCAGCAGCCAAGGACTAGCGGGGGATATTTCGAACACCGGGGAGCTGTTTTTT.

The rearrangement uses TRBV14 and TRBJ2-1; 12 bases fit TRBD2. V lost 1 base and J lost 10; bases outside the gene matches: 5. Germline V gene sequence: CDR1 SGHDN, CDR2 FVKESK. The CDR3 has 15 residues. CDR3 sequence (DNA): TGTGCCAGCAGCCAAGCACTAGCGGGGGGAGGGGAGCAGTTCTTC. Residues: CASSQALAGGGEQFF. Supplemented by reference TRBV14 and TRBJ2-1, the full variable domain reads EAGVTQFPSHSVIEKGQTVTLRCDPISGHDNLYWYRRVMGKEIKFLLHFVKESKQDESGMPNNRFLAERTGGTYSTLKVQPAELEDSGVYFCASSQALAGGGEQFFGPGTRLTVL.

This chain joins TRBV7-9 and TRBJ1-6; tentatively, D is TRBD1 (6 bases). The CDR3 loop spans 17 amino acids. V lost 1 base and J lost 10, with 20 bases in between. Germline CDR1 SEHNR, CDR2 FQNEAQ (reference sequence). CDR3 protein: CASSLVPRTAIGSPLHF. The DNA of the CDR3 is TGTGCCAGCAGCTTAGTCCCCCGGACAGCCATCGGGTCACCCCTCCACTTT.

V usage is TRBV3-1 (or the pseudogene TRBV3-2) and J usage is TRBJ2-5; 7 bases align to TRBD1. J was trimmed by 7 bases and V by 0 bases; bases with no gene match: 5. Germline CDR1 LGHDT, CDR2 YNNKEL (reference sequence). CDR3 size: 14 residues. The CDR3 is CASSQEKGASTQYF. CDR3 in DNA: TGTGCCAGCAGCCAAGAGAAGGGGGCATCGACCCAGTACTTC.

This clone was counted only a few times. Other DNA sequences from this sample encode an identical CDR3 as well. The rearrangement joins TRBV9 to TRBJ1-6; tentatively, D is TRBD1 (5 bases). Trimming pared 0 bases from V and 6 bases from J, leaving 7 bases between. The CDR3 runs to 14 residues. In germline, CDR1 is SGDLS, CDR2 YYNGEE. The CDR3 DNA sequence: TGTGCCAGCAGCGTAGGGCAGGGTAATTCACCCCTCCACTTT. Its protein product is CASSVGQGNSPLHF.

The rearrangement links TRBV7-2 to TRBJ1-5, with TRBD1 identical over 7 bases. This CDR3 has 14 amino acids. The V gene's germline CDR1 is SGHTA and CDR2 FQGNSA. Trimming cost V 5 bases and J 9 bases; bases outside gene matches: 10. CDR3 DNA: TGTGCCAGCAGCATGGACAGGACTATGGGGCCCCAGCATTTT. Translated: CASSMDRTMGPQHF.

The rearrangement links TRBV5-8 to TRBJ2-1; 8 nucleotides agree with TRBD2. Trimming took 0 bases from V and 0 from J; bases not matched to a gene: 5. This CDR3 region has 17 residues. Germline V gives CDR1 SGHTS, CDR2 YDEGEE. The CDR3 loop is CASSLVRTSLSYNEQFF. The CDR3 DNA reads TGTGCCAGCAGCTTGGTAAGGACTAGCCTCTCCTACAATGAGCAGTTCTTC.

This chain links TRBV6-5 with TRBJ1-6, with TRBD1 identical over 7 bases. Germline lookup yields CDR1 MNHEY and CDR2 SVGAGI. The CDR3 is 15 amino acids. J gave up 10 bases and V 2 bases, and 8 bases lay outside the gene matches. This CDR3 reads CASSYDRVKVSPLHF. The CDR3 nucleotides are TGTGCCAGCAGTTACGACAGGGTTAAGGTCTCACCCCTCCACTTT.